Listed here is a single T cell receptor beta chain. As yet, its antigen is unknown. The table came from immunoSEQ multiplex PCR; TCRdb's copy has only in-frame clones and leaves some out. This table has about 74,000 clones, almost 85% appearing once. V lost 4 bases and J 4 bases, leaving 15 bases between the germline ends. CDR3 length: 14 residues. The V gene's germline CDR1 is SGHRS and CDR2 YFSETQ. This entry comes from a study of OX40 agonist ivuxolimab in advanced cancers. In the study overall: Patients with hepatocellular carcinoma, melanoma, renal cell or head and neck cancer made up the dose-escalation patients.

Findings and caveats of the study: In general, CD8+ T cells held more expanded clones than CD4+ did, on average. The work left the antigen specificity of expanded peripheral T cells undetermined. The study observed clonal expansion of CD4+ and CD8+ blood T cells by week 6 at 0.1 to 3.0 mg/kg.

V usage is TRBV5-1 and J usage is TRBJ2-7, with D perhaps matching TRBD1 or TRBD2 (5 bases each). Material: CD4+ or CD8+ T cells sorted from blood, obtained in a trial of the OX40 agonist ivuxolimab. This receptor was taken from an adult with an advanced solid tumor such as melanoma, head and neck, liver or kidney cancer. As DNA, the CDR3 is TGCGCCAGCAGCCCGATGGGACCAGCTTACGAGCAGTACTTC. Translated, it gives CASSPMGPAYEQYF.